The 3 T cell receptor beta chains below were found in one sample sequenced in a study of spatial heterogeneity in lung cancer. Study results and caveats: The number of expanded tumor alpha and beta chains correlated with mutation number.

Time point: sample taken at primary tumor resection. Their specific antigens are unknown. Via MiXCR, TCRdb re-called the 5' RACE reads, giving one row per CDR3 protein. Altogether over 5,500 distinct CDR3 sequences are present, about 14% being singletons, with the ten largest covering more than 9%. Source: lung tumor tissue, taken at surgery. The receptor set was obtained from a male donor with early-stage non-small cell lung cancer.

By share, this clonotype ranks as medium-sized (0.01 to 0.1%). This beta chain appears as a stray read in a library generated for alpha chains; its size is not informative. The CDR3 reads CATTPYWGQLVSGANVLTF. In nucleotides, the CDR3 is TGTGCCACCACTCCTTATTGGGGACAGTTAGTCTCTGGGGCCAACGTCCTGACTTTC. The J gene is TRBJ2-6, the V gene TRBV7-9; 7 positions agree with TRBD1. The length of the CDR3 is 19 residues. Germline trimming cut 10 bases from V and 0 bases from J; bases unmatched to any gene: 18. Germline V gene data show CDR1 as SEHNR and CDR2 as FQNEAQ (reference sequence).

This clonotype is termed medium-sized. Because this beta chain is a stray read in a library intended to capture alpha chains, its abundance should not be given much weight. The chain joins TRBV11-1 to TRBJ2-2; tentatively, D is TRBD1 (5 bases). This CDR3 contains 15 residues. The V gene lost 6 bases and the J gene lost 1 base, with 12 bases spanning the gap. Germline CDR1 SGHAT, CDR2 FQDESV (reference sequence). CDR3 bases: TGTGCCAGCAGACCTTCGACAGTGAACACCGGGGAGCTGTTTTTT. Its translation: CASRPSTVNTGELFF.

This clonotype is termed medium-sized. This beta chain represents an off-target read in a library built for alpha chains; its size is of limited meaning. The CDR3 loop reads CSARDPAGRNSNQPQHF. As DNA, the CDR3 is TGCAGTGCTAGAGATCCCGCAGGGCGAAATAGCAATCAGCCCCAGCATTTT. This rearrangement joins TRBV20-1 to TRBJ1-5, with a weak D call TRBD1 (5 bases). Germline CDR1 and CDR2: DFQATT and SNEGSKA (reference sequence). V gave up 0 bases and J gave up 0 bases, with 15 bases separating them. This CDR3 contains 17 residues.